The entry below gives a single T cell receptor (beta chain) sequence along with its context. Its antigen is currently unknown. This record belongs to a study of follicular helper T cells after annual influenza vaccination. Study-wide results and limits: Recurrent ICOS+CD38+ cTfh clonotypes included tetramer and AIM influenza-specific ones. Only about 10-22% of analyzed cells yielded productive TCRB sequences.

The sample's time point: 2014-2015 season, pre-vaccination. Adults were given seasonal inactivated influenza vaccine, and blood CD4 subsets were sorted before and after vaccination. Donors were community-dwelling with no influenza vaccine in the prior 6 months. Profiled with immunoSEQ multiplex PCR; TCRdb holds only in-frame clones, not every one. This sample yields under 9,500 clones, of which 70% to 80% are seen a single time; approximately 2.8% belongs to the top ten. This CDR3 has 13 residues. V lost 4 bases to trimming and J lost 1 base, with 7 bases between them. Germline V gives CDR1 KGHSH, CDR2 LQKENI.

This chain uses TRBV18 with TRBJ1-1, with D maybe TRBD1 (5 bases). The sequencing here drew on CXCR5+ CD38- circulating T follicular helper cells from blood, taken on the day of influenza vaccination. Stated subset: circulating Tfh, non-naive CD4+CXCR5+PD-1+ (ICOS+CD38+ or ICOS-CD38-). The sequence was obtained from an adult who received the influenza vaccine. This chain's CDR3 is CASSQGRNTEAFF. The CDR3 DNA sequence: TGTGCCAGCTCACAGGGACGGAACACTGAAGCTTTCTTT. Looking up the rest from reference TRBV18 and TRBJ1-1 gives the full variable domain: NAGVMQNPRHLVRRRGQEARLRCSPMKGHSHVYWYRQLPEEGLKFMVYLQKENIIDESGMPKERFSAEFPKEGPSILRIQQVVRGDSAAYFCASSQGRNTEAFFGQGTRLTVV.